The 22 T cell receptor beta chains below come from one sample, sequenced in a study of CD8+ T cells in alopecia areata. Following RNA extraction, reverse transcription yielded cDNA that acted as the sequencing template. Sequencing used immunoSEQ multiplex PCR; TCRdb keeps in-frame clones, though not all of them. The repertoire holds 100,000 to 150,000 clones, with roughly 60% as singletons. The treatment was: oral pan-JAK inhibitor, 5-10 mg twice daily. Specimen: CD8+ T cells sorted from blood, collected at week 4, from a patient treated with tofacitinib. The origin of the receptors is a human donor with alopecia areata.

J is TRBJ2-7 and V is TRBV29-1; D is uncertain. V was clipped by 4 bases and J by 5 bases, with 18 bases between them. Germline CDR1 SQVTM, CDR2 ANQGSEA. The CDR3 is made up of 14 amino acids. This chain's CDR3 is CSVVLVSDTHEQYF. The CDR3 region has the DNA TGCAGCGTTGTGCTGGTTTCTGATACCCACGAGCAGTACTTC.

The CDR3 is CASGNSEQYF. CDR3 nucleotide sequence: TGTGCCAGCGGGAACAGCGAGCAGTACTTC. The chain recombines TRBV25-1 with TRBJ2-7; D uncertain. The CDR3 runs to 10 residues. V was shortened by 8 bases and J by 6 bases, with 8 bases between the two germline ends. Germline CDR1 and CDR2: MGHDK and SYGVNS.

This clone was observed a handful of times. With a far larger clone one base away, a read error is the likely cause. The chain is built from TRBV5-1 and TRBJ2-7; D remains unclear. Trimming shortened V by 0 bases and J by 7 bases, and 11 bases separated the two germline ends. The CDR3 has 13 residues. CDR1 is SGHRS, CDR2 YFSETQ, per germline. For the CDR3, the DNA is TGCGCCAGCAGCTTGGGAACCAACAATGAGCAGTACTTC. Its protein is CASSLGTNNEQYF.

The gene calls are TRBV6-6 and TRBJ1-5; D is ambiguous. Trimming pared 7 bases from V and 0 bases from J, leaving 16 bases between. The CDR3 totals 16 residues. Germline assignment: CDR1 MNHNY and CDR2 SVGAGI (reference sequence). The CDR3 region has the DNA TGTGCCAGCAATCGGGCTGTAGGGAATAGCAATCAGCCCCAGCATTTT. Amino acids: CASNRAVGNSNQPQHF.

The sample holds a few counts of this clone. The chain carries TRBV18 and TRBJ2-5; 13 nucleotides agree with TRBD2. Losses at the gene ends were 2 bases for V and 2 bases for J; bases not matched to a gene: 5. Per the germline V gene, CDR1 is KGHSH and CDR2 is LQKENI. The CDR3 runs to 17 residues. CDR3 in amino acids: CASSPVWGLAGQETQYF. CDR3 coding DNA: TGTGCCAGCTCACCAGTATGGGGACTAGCGGGACAAGAGACCCAGTACTTC.

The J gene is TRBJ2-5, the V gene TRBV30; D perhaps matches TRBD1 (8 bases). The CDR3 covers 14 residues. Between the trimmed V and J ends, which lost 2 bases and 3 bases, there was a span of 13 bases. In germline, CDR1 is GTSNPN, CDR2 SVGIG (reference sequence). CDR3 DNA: TGTGCCTGGAGTATTACAGGGGGGGAAGAGACCCAGTACTTC. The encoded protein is CAWSITGGEETQYF.

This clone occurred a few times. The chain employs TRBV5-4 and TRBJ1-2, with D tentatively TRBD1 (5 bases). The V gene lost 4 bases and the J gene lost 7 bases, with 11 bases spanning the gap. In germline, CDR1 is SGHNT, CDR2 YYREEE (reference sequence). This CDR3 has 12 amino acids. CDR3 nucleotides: TGTGCCAGCAGCGTGGGGGTCGGTGGCTACACCTTC. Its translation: CASSVGVGGYTF.

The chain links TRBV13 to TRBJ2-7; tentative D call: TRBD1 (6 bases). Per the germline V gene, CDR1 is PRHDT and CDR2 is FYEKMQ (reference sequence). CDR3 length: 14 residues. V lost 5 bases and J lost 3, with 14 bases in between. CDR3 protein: CASSAQGKNYEQYF. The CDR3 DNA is TGTGCCAGCAGCGCACAGGGAAAGAACTACGAGCAGTACTTC.

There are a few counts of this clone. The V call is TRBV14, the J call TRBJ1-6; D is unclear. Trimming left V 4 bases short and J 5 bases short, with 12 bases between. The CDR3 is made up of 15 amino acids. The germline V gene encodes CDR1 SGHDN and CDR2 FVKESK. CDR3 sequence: CASSRGPENNSPLHF. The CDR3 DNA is TGTGCCAGCAGCCGCGGGCCAGAGAATAATTCACCCCTCCACTTT.

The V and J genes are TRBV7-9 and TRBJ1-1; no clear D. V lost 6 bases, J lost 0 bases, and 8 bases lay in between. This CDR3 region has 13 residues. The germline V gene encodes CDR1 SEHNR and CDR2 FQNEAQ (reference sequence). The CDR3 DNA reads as TGTGCCAGCAGGGAAGATTTGAACACTGAAGCTTTCTTT. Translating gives CASREDLNTEAFF.

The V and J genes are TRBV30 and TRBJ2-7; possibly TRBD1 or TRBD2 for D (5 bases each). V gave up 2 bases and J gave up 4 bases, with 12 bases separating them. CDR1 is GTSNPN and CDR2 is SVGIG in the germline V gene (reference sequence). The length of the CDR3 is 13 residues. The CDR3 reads CAWSWDVGYEQYF. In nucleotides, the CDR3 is TGTGCCTGGAGTTGGGACGTTGGATACGAGCAGTACTTC.

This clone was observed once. The CDR3 loop reads CAWRGLSTDTQYF. The CDR3 coding sequence is TGTGCCTGGAGGGGACTGAGCACAGATACGCAGTATTTT. The rearrangement joins TRBV30 to TRBJ2-3; D might be TRBD2 (6 bases). The V end was cut by 3 bases, the J end by 0 bases, with 7 bases between. CDR1 is GTSNPN and CDR2 is SVGIG in the germline V gene (reference sequence). This CDR3 comprises 13 residues.

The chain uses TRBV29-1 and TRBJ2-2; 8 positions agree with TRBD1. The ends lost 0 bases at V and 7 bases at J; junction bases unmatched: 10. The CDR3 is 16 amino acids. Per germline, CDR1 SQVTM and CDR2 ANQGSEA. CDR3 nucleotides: TGCAGCGTTGAAGATCTCGGCAGGGGGCGCGTCGGGGAGCTGTTTTTT. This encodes CSVEDLGRGRVGELFF.

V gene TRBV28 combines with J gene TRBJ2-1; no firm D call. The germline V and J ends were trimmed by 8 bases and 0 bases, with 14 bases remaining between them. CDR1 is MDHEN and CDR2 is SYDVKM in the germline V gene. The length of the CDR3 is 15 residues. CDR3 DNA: TGTGCCAGCGCCGATGTGGCATCCTCCTACAATGAGCAGTTCTTC. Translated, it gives CASADVASSYNEQFF.

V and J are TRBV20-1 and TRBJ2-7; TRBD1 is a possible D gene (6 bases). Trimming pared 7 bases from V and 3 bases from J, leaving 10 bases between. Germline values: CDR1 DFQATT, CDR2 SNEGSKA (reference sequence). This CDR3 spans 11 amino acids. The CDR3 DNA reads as TGCAGTGTCGTGGACAGCTACGAGCAGTACTTC. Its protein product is CSVVDSYEQYF.

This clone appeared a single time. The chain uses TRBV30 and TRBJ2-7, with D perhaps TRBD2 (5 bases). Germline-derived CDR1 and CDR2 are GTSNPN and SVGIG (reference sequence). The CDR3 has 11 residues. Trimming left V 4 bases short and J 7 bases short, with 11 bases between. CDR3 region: CAWIVGGEQYF. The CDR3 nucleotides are TGTGCCTGGATAGTAGGCGGGGAGCAGTACTTC.

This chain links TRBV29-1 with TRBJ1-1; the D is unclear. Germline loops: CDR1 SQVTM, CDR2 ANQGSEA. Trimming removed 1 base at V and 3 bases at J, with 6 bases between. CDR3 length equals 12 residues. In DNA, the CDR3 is TGCAGCGTTGAAGGGTTGGACACTGAAGCTTTCTTT. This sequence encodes CSVEGLDTEAFF.

CDR3 residues: CAWSVRDMIYEQYF. For the CDR3, the DNA is TGTGCCTGGAGTGTACGTGACATGATTTACGAGCAGTACTTC. The rearrangement uses TRBV30 and TRBJ2-7; no definite D call. CDR3 length: 14 amino acids. The germline V gene encodes CDR1 GTSNPN and CDR2 SVGIG (reference sequence). The ends were cut back, 0 bases at V and 4 bases at J, with 13 bases in the middle.

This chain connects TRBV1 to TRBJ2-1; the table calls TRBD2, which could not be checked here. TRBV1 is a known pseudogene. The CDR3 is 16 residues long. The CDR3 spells CTSSQEKLAGGYEQFF. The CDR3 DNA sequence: TGCACCAGCAGCCAAGAAAAGCTAGCGGGGGGCTACGAGCAGTTCTTC.

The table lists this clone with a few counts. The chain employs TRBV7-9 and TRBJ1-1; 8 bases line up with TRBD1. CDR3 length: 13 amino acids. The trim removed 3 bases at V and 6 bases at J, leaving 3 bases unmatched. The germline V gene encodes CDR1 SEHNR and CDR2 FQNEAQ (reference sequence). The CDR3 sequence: CASSLGTGAEAFF. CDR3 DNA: TGTGCCAGCAGCTTGGGGACAGGAGCTGAAGCTTTCTTT.

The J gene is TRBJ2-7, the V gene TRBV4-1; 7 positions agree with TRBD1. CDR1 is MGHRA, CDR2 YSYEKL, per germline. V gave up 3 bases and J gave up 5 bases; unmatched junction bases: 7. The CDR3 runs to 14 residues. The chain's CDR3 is CASSQFPTGDEQYF. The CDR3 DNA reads TGCGCCAGCAGCCAGTTCCCAACAGGGGACGAGCAGTACTTC.

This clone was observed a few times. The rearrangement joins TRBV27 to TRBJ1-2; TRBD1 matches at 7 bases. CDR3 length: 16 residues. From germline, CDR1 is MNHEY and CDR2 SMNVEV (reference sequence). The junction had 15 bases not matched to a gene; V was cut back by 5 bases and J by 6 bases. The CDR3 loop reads CASSHRNGGQPHGYTF. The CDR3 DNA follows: TGTGCCAGCAGTCATCGCAACGGGGGACAGCCTCATGGCTACACCTTC.